One and the same sample provided the 8 T cell receptor beta chains below, sequenced in a study of blood T cell repertoires in COVID-19. Method: immunoSEQ multiplex PCR; TCRdb's copy keeps in-frame clones and lacks some. The sample carries under 55,000 clones, 79% recorded once. The sequenced sample was peripheral blood. All receptors derive from a man between 65 and 85 years old with acute or convalescent COVID-19.

This clone has just a few counts. V is TRBV11-3 and J is TRBJ2-5; 9 bases agree with TRBD1. Germline-derived CDR1 and CDR2 are SGHNT and YENEEA. The CDR3 sequence is 15 residues long. Trimming took 1 base from V and 5 from J; bases not matched to a gene: 5. Here the CDR3 DNA reads TGTGCCAGCAGCTTAGGGACAGGGGTGGCCGAGACCCAGTACTTC. Amino acids: CASSLGTGVAETQYF.

This clone was observed a few times. CDR3 residues: CASSAWTGPLYGYTF. For the CDR3, the DNA is TGTGCCAGCAGCGCCTGGACAGGGCCTCTCTATGGCTACACCTTC. V usage is TRBV14 and J usage is TRBJ1-2, with TRBD1 matching 8 bases. In germline, CDR1 is SGHDN, CDR2 FVKESK. The CDR3 spans 15 residues. Trimming at V came to 5 bases and at J to 4 bases, leaving 9 bases not matched to a gene.

The CDR3 spells CASSLNRDGYTF. The CDR3 coding sequence is TGTGCCAGCAGCTTAAACAGGGATGGCTACACCTTC. This chain uses TRBV7-9 with TRBJ1-2, with D possibly being TRBD1 (6 bases). The CDR3 sequence is 12 residues long. V lost 2 bases to trimming and J lost 6 bases, with 7 bases between them. Germline-derived CDR1 and CDR2 are SEHNR and FQNEAQ (reference sequence).

The chain is built from TRBV14 and TRBJ2-1; 8 bases are a match to TRBD2. CDR3 length: 19 residues. J gave up 4 bases and V 4 bases, and 18 bases lay outside the gene matches. Germline V gives CDR1 SGHDN, CDR2 FVKESK. DNA of the CDR3: TGTGCCAGCAGCCTTCGTGGAGCGGGAGCAATTATGAAATACAATGAGCAGTTCTTC. This gives the protein CASSLRGAGAIMKYNEQFF.

The J gene is TRBJ2-3, the V gene TRBV7-8; a possible D gene is TRBD1 (5 bases). Trimming left V 0 bases short and J 4 bases short, with 11 bases between. The CDR3 loop spans 15 amino acids. The germline gives CDR1 SGHVS, CDR2 FQNEAQ. The CDR3 DNA follows: TGTGCCAGCAGCTTAGCGGCGCAGGGTGCAGATACGCAGTATTTT. Translating gives CASSLAAQGADTQYF.

The chain carries TRBV4-2 and TRBJ2-7; 9 bases align to TRBD1. The CDR3 runs 15 residues. Germline loops: CDR1 LGHNA, CDR2 YNFKEQ. J gave up 5 bases and V 6 bases, and 11 bases lay outside the gene matches. This CDR3 reads CASRYSGTGYDEQYF. CDR3 coding DNA: TGTGCCAGCAGGTACTCCGGGACAGGGTACGACGAGCAGTACTTC.

The chain carries TRBV7-2 and TRBJ1-5; 7 bases fit TRBD1. With 3 bases clipped from V and 6 bases from J, the junction kept 8 bases outside the gene matches. Germline V lookup: CDR1 SGHTA, CDR2 FQGNSA. CDR3 length: 15 amino acids. For the CDR3, the DNA is TGTGCCAGCAGCTTTACAGGGGCTGTCACTCAGCCCCAGCATTTT. This gives the protein CASSFTGAVTQPQHF.

The J gene is TRBJ1-1, the V gene TRBV12-3 or TRBV12-4; D is undetermined. V was cut by 2 bases and J by 7 bases, with 5 bases left in between. This CDR3 comprises 11 residues. This CDR3 reads CASSLSNEAFF. The DNA for the CDR3 is TGTGCCAGCAGTTTATCCAATGAAGCTTTCTTT.